What follows are 5 T cell receptor beta chains derived from one specimen sequenced in a study of T cell responses to AZD1222 COVID-19 vaccine. The protocol was immunoSEQ multiplex PCR, while the TCRdb copy is restricted to in-frame clones and leaves out a portion. The data hold tens of thousands of clones, with around nine tenths observed a single time. The source material was peripheral blood, sampled 28 days after the second AZD1222 dose. The source is an adult who received the AZD1222 COVID-19 vaccine.

The rearrangement links TRBV28 to TRBJ2-5; TRBD2 matches at 9 bases. The J segment lost 2 bases and the V segment lost 5 bases, leaving 9 bases of the junction unmatched. The CDR3 is made up of 16 amino acids. Germline V lookup: CDR1 MDHEN, CDR2 SYDVKM. CDR3 loop: CASSPHSGGAQETQYF. The DNA for the CDR3 is TGTGCCAGCAGTCCCCATAGCGGGGGCGCACAAGAGACCCAGTACTTC.

The chain joins TRBV3-1 (or the pseudogene TRBV3-2) to TRBJ1-1, with 8 bases matching TRBD1. Germline CDR1 and CDR2: LGHDT and YNNKEL (reference sequence). V trimming: 4 bases; J trimming: 8 bases; junction bases outside the gene matches: 3. The CDR3 has 12 residues. The CDR3 region is CASSPRDREAFF. In DNA, the CDR3 is TGTGCCAGCAGCCCTCGGGACAGGGAAGCTTTCTTT.

The V gene is TRBV6-5, the J gene TRBJ2-5; D possibly corresponds to TRBD1 (6 bases). CDR3 length equals 14 residues. V gave up 6 bases and J gave up 5 bases, with 16 bases separating them. CDR1 is MNHEY and CDR2 is SVGAGI in the germline V gene. The CDR3 sequence is CASSTGPNGETQYF. Here the CDR3 DNA reads TGTGCCAGCAGCACAGGGCCCAACGGGGAGACCCAGTACTTC.

The chain recombines TRBV11-2 with TRBJ2-3; 9 bases align to TRBD1. The V gene end was trimmed by 5 bases and the J gene end by 3 bases; junction bases not matched to a gene: 6. This CDR3 contains 15 residues. Germline values: CDR1 SGHAT, CDR2 FQNNGV. CDR3 loop: CASSETGTGTDTQYF. The CDR3 DNA follows: TGTGCCAGCAGCGAAACCGGGACAGGGACAGATACGCAGTATTTT.

The chain recombines TRBV5-6 with TRBJ1-5; a possible D gene is TRBD1 (5 bases). Trimming cost V 4 bases and J 0 bases, with 11 bases left between them. This CDR3 is 15 amino acids long. Germline assignment: CDR1 SGHDT and CDR2 YYEEEE. This chain's CDR3 is CASSDSDYSNQPQHF. The CDR3 DNA is TGTGCCAGCAGCGACAGCGATTATAGCAATCAGCCCCAGCATTTT.